These 26 T cell receptor beta chains came from one sample sequenced in a study of cytomegalovirus exposure and HLA in healthy donors. Vbeta (60) and Jbeta (13) primers were used in the PCR. Sequencing was performed with immunoSEQ multiplex PCR; in TCRdb, only in-frame clones are kept and a portion is missing. The sample totals about 140,000 clones. The source material was PBMCs. These receptors all come from a male donor in good health and CMV-seronegative.

Remarks on this clone: Compared with germline, one end of the junction differs, possibly owing to a read error. The chain couples TRBV30 to TRBJ1-6; D ambiguous. Germline V lookup: CDR1 GTSNPN, CDR2 SVGIG (reference sequence). The CDR3 has 15 residues. CDR3 nucleotides: TGTGCCCGGAGTGTTCCCACCTCTAGTAATTCACCCCTCCACTTT. It translates to CARSVPTSSNSPLHF.

This chain connects TRBV7-9 to TRBJ2-1, with 13 bases matching TRBD2. The CDR3 has 16 amino acids. From germline, CDR1 is SEHNR and CDR2 FQNEAQ (reference sequence). After removal of 5 bases from V and 7 bases from J, the junction contained 8 bases not matched to a gene. CDR3 DNA: TGTGCCAGCAGCGGGGCCCGGACTAGCGGGGGAAATGAGCAGTTCTTC. It translates to CASSGARTSGGNEQFF.

The rearrangement joins TRBV19 to TRBJ1-1; the D gene is possibly TRBD1 (5 bases). CDR1 and CDR2 from the germline V gene are LNHDA and SQIVND (reference sequence). V lost 7 bases to trimming and J lost 0 bases, with 15 bases between them. CDR3 length equals 15 residues. CDR3 nucleotides: TGTGCCAGTACCGGGGGGTTGGTGCTGAACACTGAAGCTTTCTTT. This translates into CASTGGLVLNTEAFF.

This rearrangement joins TRBV6-1 to TRBJ2-7, with unresolved D. From germline, CDR1 is MNHNS and CDR2 SASEGT. The CDR3 has 12 residues. With 6 bases removed from V and 5 bases from J, the gap between germline ends came to 11 bases. CDR3 region: CASRRNRDEQYF. The CDR3, as DNA: TGTGCCAGCAGGAGGAATCGGGACGAGCAGTACTTC.

The rearrangement uses TRBV27 and TRBJ1-1, with a weak D call TRBD1 (6 bases). The CDR3 is 16 amino acids. The V gene's germline CDR1 is MNHEY and CDR2 SMNVEV (reference sequence). The V gene lost 5 bases and the J gene lost 5 bases, with 21 bases spanning the gap. The CDR3 bases are TGTGCCAGCAGTCCTGGACAGTTTCTAAACGGAACTGAAGCTTTCTTT. This gives the protein CASSPGQFLNGTEAFF.

V usage is TRBV7-7 and J usage is TRBJ2-1; TRBD2 agrees at 7 bases. From germline, CDR1 is SSHAT and CDR2 FNYEAQ (reference sequence). V trimming: 5 bases; J trimming: 0 bases; junction bases outside the gene matches: 13. CDR3 length equals 18 residues. CDR3 loop: CASSLRPSGGTSYNEQFF. The CDR3 DNA is TGTGCCAGCAGCCTTCGTCCTAGCGGAGGAACCTCCTACAATGAGCAGTTCTTC.

This chain joins TRBV7-2 and TRBJ2-1; 8 nucleotides agree with TRBD2. J gave up 9 bases and V 1 base, and 5 bases lay outside the gene matches. There are 14 residues in the CDR3. The germline gives CDR1 SGHTA, CDR2 FQGNSA. CDR3 amino acids: CASSLGREGLEQFF. The CDR3 DNA reads TGTGCCAGCAGCTTAGGACGGGAGGGCCTTGAGCAGTTCTTC.

The chain is built from TRBV6-1 and TRBJ1-1; no clear D. The CDR3 is made up of 14 amino acids. V was clipped by 1 base and J by 3 bases, with 9 bases between them. Germline V gives CDR1 MNHNS, CDR2 SASEGT. The DNA of the CDR3 is TGTGCCAGCAGTGAAGTAAGGAGGGACACTGAAGCTTTCTTT. Protein: CASSEVRRDTEAFF.

The chain couples TRBV28 to TRBJ1-5; 8 bases fit TRBD1. The CDR3 has 13 residues. Unmatched junction bases numbered 7, after V lost 9 bases and J lost 6 bases. Germline V gene lookup returns CDR1 MDHEN and CDR2 SYDVKM. In nucleotides, the CDR3 is TGTGCCAGTCAACAGGGGGTTATTCAGCCCCAGCATTTT. Amino acids: CASQQGVIQPQHF.

The chain couples TRBV11-3 to TRBJ2-3, with D tentatively TRBD1 (6 bases). Trimming left V 5 bases short and J 0 bases short, with 9 bases between. The CDR3 loop spans 14 amino acids. The germline V gene encodes CDR1 SGHNT and CDR2 YENEEA. CDR3 region: CASSGGSSTDTQYF. The DNA for the CDR3 is TGTGCCAGCAGCGGGGGCTCGAGCACAGATACGCAGTATTTT.

The chain employs TRBV19 and TRBJ2-6, with 7 positions matching TRBD1. The CDR3 totals 15 residues. Germline V CDR1 and CDR2: LNHDA, SQIVND (reference sequence). The V segment lost 8 bases and the J segment 0 bases; nucleotides outside the gene matches: 4. CDR3 sequence: CASRGQFSGANVLTF. CDR3 nucleotide sequence: TGTGCCAGTCGGGGACAGTTCTCTGGGGCCAACGTCCTGACTTTC.

The gene calls are TRBV19 and TRBJ2-2; 9 bases align to TRBD1. The CDR3 extends over 17 amino acids. Unmatched junction bases numbered 12, after V lost 6 bases and J lost 4 bases. Germline loops: CDR1 LNHDA, CDR2 SQIVND (reference sequence). In DNA form, the CDR3 reads TGTGCCAGTAGGAGCTTACAGGGGGCGCCTAGCACCGGGGAGCTGTTTTTT. It specifies CASRSLQGAPSTGELFF.

The J gene is TRBJ2-5, the V gene TRBV10-1, with TRBD1 identical over 7 bases. Trimming cost V 4 bases and J 4 bases; bases outside gene matches: 3. CDR1 WNHNN and CDR2 SYGVQD come from the germline V gene (reference sequence). The CDR3 covers 13 residues. The CDR3 nucleotides read TGCGCCAGCAGTGGACAGGGAAGAGAGACCCAGTACTTC. Translated: CASSGQGRETQYF.

This chain connects TRBV7-9 to TRBJ2-1, with a possible D match to TRBD2 (6 bases). Germline CDR1 is SEHNR and CDR2 is FQNEAQ (reference sequence). Trimming left V 3 bases short and J 7 bases short, with 13 bases between. The CDR3 spans 14 residues. For the CDR3, the DNA is TGTGCCAGCAGCTTTGGCAGGGAGGTTAATGAGCAGTTCTTC. Translated, it gives CASSFGREVNEQFF.

V usage is TRBV5-5 and J usage is TRBJ1-5; possibly TRBD1 for D (5 bases). This CDR3 has 14 residues. Looked up from germline, CDR1 is SGHKS and CDR2 is YYEKEE (reference sequence). V was pared by 3 bases and J by 7 bases, with 14 bases between. The CDR3 sequence is CASSSDPTGQPQHF. The CDR3 nucleotides are TGTGCCAGCAGCTCTGACCCAACAGGCCAGCCCCAGCATTTT.

This chain links TRBV19 with TRBJ1-1, with 10 positions matching TRBD1. Germline V lookup: CDR1 LNHDA, CDR2 SQIVND (reference sequence). The CDR3 runs 15 residues. The junction had 8 bases not matched to a gene; V was cut back by 10 bases and J by 0 bases. The CDR3 reads CATHRQGAMNTEAFF. In nucleotides, the CDR3 is TGTGCCACCCACCGACAGGGGGCTATGAACACTGAAGCTTTCTTT.

V gene TRBV7-6 combines with J gene TRBJ2-1; tentative D call: TRBD1 (5 bases). The CDR3 contains 17 residues. CDR1 and CDR2 from the germline V gene are SGHVS and FNYEAQ. V lost 1 base to trimming and J lost 2 bases, with 15 bases between them. As DNA, the CDR3 is TGTGCCAGCAGCTTAGACCCAGGGTACAAGACCTACAATGAGCAGTTCTTC. Encoded protein: CASSLDPGYKTYNEQFF.

The V and J genes are TRBV2 and TRBJ2-7; D is ambiguous. V shed 7 bases and J shed 2 bases, with 12 bases lying between them. The length of the CDR3 is 13 residues. From germline, CDR1 is SNHLY and CDR2 FYNNEI. The CDR3 spells CASTRTFTYEQYF. DNA of the CDR3: TGTGCCAGCACCAGAACATTTACCTACGAGCAGTACTTC. Variable domain in full (rest from reference TRBV2 and TRBJ2-7): EPEVTQTPSHQVTQMGQEVILRCVPISNHLYFYWYRQILGQKVEFLVSFYNNEISEKSEIFDDQFSVERPDGSNFTLKIRSTKLEDSAMYFCASTRTFTYEQYFGPGTRLTVT.

The chain employs TRBV29-1 and TRBJ1-1; 9 bases align to TRBD1. Germline V CDR1 and CDR2: SQVTM, ANQGSEA. V lost 3 bases and J lost 1; bases outside the gene matches: 3. This CDR3 has 14 amino acids. CDR3 residues: CSVEDRGTNTEAFF. In DNA form, the CDR3 reads TGCAGCGTTGAGGACAGGGGAACGAACACTGAAGCTTTCTTT. The complete variable domain, with remaining parts taken from reference TRBV29-1 and TRBJ1-1, reads SAVISQKPSRDICQRGTSLTIQCQVDSQVTMMFWYRQQPGQSLTLIATANQGSEATYESGFVIDKFPISRPNLTFSTLTVSNMSPEDSSIYLCSVEDRGTNTEAFFGQGTRLTVV.

V gene TRBV6-5 combines with J gene TRBJ1-1; no clear D gene. Germline V lookup: CDR1 MNHEY, CDR2 SVGAGI. CDR3 length: 15 amino acids. V lost 0 bases to trimming and J lost 5 bases, with 13 bases between them. The CDR3 protein is CASSYSGIRETEAFF. CDR3 DNA sequence: TGTGCCAGCAGTTACTCCGGGATAAGAGAAACTGAAGCTTTCTTT.

The chain couples TRBV13 to TRBJ2-2; no firm D call. From germline, CDR1 is PRHDT and CDR2 FYEKMQ (reference sequence). Trimming removed 5 bases from V and 4 bases from J, with 17 bases in between. CDR3 length equals 16 residues. The CDR3 DNA follows: TGTGCCAGCAGCGGTCGTTTGGCTTCCTCCACCGGGGAGCTGTTTTTT. Translating it yields CASSGRLASSTGELFF.

The chain employs TRBV28 and TRBJ1-2, with 11 bases matching TRBD1. The CDR3 is made up of 13 amino acids. The germline CDR1 and CDR2 sequences are MDHEN and SYDVKM. After removal of 5 bases from V and 5 bases from J, the junction contained 1 base not matched to a gene. CDR3 region: CASSRDRGYGYTF. The CDR3 DNA reads as TGTGCCAGCAGTAGGGACAGGGGGTATGGCTACACCTTC.

This CDR3 reads CASSFVQHGNTIYF. For the CDR3, the DNA is TGTGCCAGCAGCTTTGTACAGCACGGAAACACCATATATTTT. The J gene is TRBJ1-3, the V gene TRBV5-8, with no clear D. CDR3 length equals 14 residues. CDR1 is SGHTS, CDR2 YDEGEE, per germline. The V and J ends lost 2 bases and 4 bases respectively, with 10 bases between them. Full variable domain (rest looked up from reference TRBV5-8 and TRBJ1-3): EAGVTQSPTHLIKTRGQQATLRCSPISGHTSVYWYQQALGLGLQFLLWYDEGEERNRGNFPPRFSGRQFPNYSSELNVNALELEDSALYLCASSFVQHGNTIYFGEGSWLTVV.

This sequence joins TRBV6-1 and TRBJ2-7, with 9 positions matching TRBD1. The CDR3 is 15 residues long. Germline CDR1 is MNHNS and CDR2 is SASEGT. V dropped 6 bases and J dropped 7; count of bases not matched to a gene: 13. CDR3 DNA: TGTGCCAGCAGGGCTACAGGGGGCGATTCGGGTGAGCAGTACTTC. Amino acids: CASRATGGDSGEQYF.

The genes are TRBV14 and TRBJ1-1, with D perhaps matching TRBD1 (5 bases). Per germline, CDR1 SGHDN and CDR2 FVKESK. V was trimmed by 4 bases and J by 1 base, leaving 16 bases between them. This CDR3 has 16 amino acids. CDR3 loop: CASSRILPRGNTEAFF. The CDR3 region has the DNA TGTGCCAGCAGCCGGATCCTCCCTAGGGGGAACACTGAAGCTTTCTTT.

This chain connects TRBV12-5 to TRBJ1-4, with D tentatively TRBD1 (6 bases). Trimming removed 6 bases from V and 3 bases from J, with 17 bases in between. The CDR3 runs to 16 residues. Germline V gene lookup returns CDR1 LGHNT and CDR2 FRNRAP. In DNA form, the CDR3 reads TGTGCTAGTGGCCAAGGGGGGGGTGGAGCTAATGAAAAACTGTTTTTT. It is translated as CASGQGGGGANEKLFF.